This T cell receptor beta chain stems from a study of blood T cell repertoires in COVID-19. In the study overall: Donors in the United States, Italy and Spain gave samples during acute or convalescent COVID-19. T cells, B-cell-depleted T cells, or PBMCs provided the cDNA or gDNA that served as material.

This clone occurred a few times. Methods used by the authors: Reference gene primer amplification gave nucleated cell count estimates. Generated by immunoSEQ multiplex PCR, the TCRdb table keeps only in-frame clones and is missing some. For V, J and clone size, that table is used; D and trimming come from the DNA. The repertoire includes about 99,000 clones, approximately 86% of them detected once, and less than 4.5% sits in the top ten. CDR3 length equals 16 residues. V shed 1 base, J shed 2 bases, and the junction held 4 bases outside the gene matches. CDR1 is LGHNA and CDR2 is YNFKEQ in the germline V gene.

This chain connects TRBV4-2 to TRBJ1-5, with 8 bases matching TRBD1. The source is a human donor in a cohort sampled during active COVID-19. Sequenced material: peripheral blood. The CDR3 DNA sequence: TGTGCCAGCAGCCAAGTTGGGGGACAGGGCAATCAGCCCCAGCATTTT. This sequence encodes CASSQVGGQGNQPQHF.